The 10 T cell receptor beta chains listed next were all sequenced from one sample in a study of T cell repertoires in cytomegalovirus infection. These receptors have no identified antigens. From the reads, TCRdb called clonotypes with MiXCR, one entry per CDR3 protein. The profile shows 380,000 or so distinct CDR3 sequences, about a third of them singletons. The material sequenced was cultured PBMCs, taken from culture after CMV antigen stimulation. The receptor source for this set is a human donor in good health (CMV status not recorded). Some clones in this sample may be carry-over from other donors' samples.

This clonotype was seen a handful of times. The chain is built from TRBV7-2 and TRBJ1-2; the D gene is possibly TRBD1 (5 bases). The CDR3 extends over 15 amino acids. Between the trimmed V and J ends, which lost 4 bases and 3 bases, there was a span of 15 bases. From germline, CDR1 is SGHTA and CDR2 FQGNSA. The CDR3 sequence is CASSYWGGTDYGYTF. For the CDR3, the DNA is TGTGCCAGCAGCTACTGGGGAGGGACGGACTATGGCTACACCTTC. Together with reference TRBV7-2 and TRBJ1-2, the CDR3 gives the full variable domain: GAGVSQSPSNKVTEKGKDVELRCDPISGHTALYWYRQSLGQGLEFLIYFQGNSAPDKSGLPSDRFSAERTGGSVSTLTIQRTQQEDSAVYLCASSYWGGTDYGYTFGSGTRLTVV.

The gene calls are TRBV18 and TRBJ1-1; tentative D call: TRBD1 (6 bases). V lost 2 bases, J lost 6 bases, and 10 bases lay in between. Germline CDR1 is KGHSH and CDR2 is LQKENI. This CDR3 contains 13 residues. The CDR3 reads CASSPGGRAEAFF. As DNA, the CDR3 is TGTGCCAGCTCACCAGGGGGCAGGGCTGAAGCTTTCTTT.

On this clonotype: Its ends do not fully match the called genes, so a read error is possible. This chain uses TRBV7-2 with TRBJ2-1, with D possibly TRBD2 on 7 matching bases. The CDR3 has 13 amino acids. The germline V gene encodes CDR1 SGHTA and CDR2 FQGNSA. The CDR3 coding sequence is TGTGCCAGCAGATTAGGGGGGGGTAGTGAGCAGTTCTTC. It codes for CASRLGGGSEQFF.

The gene calls are TRBV28 and TRBJ2-4; D perhaps matches TRBD2 (6 bases). With 2 bases removed from V and 11 bases from J, the gap between germline ends came to 10 bases. Looked up from germline, CDR1 is MDHEN and CDR2 is SYDVKM. The CDR3 has 12 amino acids. This CDR3 reads CASSLPRLVQYF. CDR3 DNA sequence: TGTGCCAGCAGTTTACCCCGACTAGTTCAGTACTTC. Full variable domain (outside the CDR3, taken from reference TRBV28 and TRBJ2-4): DVKVTQSSRYLVKRTGEKVFLECVQDMDHENMFWYRQDPGLGLRLIYFSYDVKMKEKGDIPEGYSVSREKKERFSLILESASTNQTSMYLCASSLPRLVQYFGAGTRLSVL.

There are a few counts of this clonotype. The V call is TRBV20-1, the J call TRBJ2-1; TRBD1 is a possible D gene (7 bases). The germline V and J ends were trimmed by 1 base and 0 bases, with 16 bases remaining between them. Germline CDR1 is DFQATT and CDR2 is SNEGSKA (reference sequence). This CDR3 comprises 17 residues. CDR3: CSARGQGLANSYNEQFF. CDR3 in DNA: TGCAGTGCTAGAGGACAGGGTCTAGCGAACTCCTACAATGAGCAGTTCTTC.

The rearrangement uses TRBV11-1 and TRBJ2-5; TRBD2 matches at 7 bases. The CDR3 has 16 amino acids. V trimming: 2 bases; J trimming: 1 base; junction bases outside the gene matches: 7. Germline-derived CDR1 and CDR2 are SGHAT and FQDESV (reference sequence). CDR3 region: CASSLFGGSIQETQYF. The CDR3 DNA follows: TGTGCCAGCAGCTTATTCGGCGGGAGTATCCAAGAGACCCAGTACTTC.

The chain carries TRBV2 and TRBJ2-5; TRBD2 aligns across 9 bases. There are 16 residues in the CDR3. The junction had 8 bases not matched to a gene; V was cut back by 4 bases and J by 2 bases. CDR1 is SNHLY and CDR2 is FYNNEI in the germline V gene. The CDR3 spells CASSALLAGGQETQYF. CDR3 nucleotides: TGTGCCAGCAGTGCCTTACTAGCGGGCGGGCAAGAGACCCAGTACTTC. The variable domain in full, completed from reference TRBV2 and TRBJ2-5, reads EPEVTQTPSHQVTQMGQEVILRCVPISNHLYFYWYRQILGQKVEFLVSFYNNEISEKSEIFDDQFSVERPDGSNFTLKIRSTKLEDSAMYFCASSALLAGGQETQYFGPGTRLLVL.

The J gene is TRBJ2-3, the V gene TRBV28; D unclear. This CDR3 is built from 17 residues. Trimming shortened V by 6 bases and J by 2 bases, and 21 bases separated the two germline ends. Germline lookup yields CDR1 MDHEN and CDR2 SYDVKM. CDR3 in DNA: TGTGCCAGCAGCCGTTCCTCTAGTTGGACGGTCACAGATACGCAGTATTTT. Encoded protein: CASSRSSSWTVTDTQYF.

The chain uses TRBV27 and TRBJ1-2; 7 bases are a match to TRBD1. Germline V gives CDR1 MNHEY, CDR2 SMNVEV (reference sequence). The V segment lost 6 bases and the J segment 6 bases; nucleotides outside the gene matches: 7. The CDR3 covers 13 residues. The CDR3 is CASSPLRGNGYTF. The DNA for the CDR3 is TGTGCCAGCAGCCCACTCAGGGGGAATGGCTACACCTTC.

This clonotype has at least ten counts. The genes are TRBV5-5 and TRBJ2-5; D is unresolved. Trimming removed 2 bases at V and 4 bases at J, with 9 bases between. CDR1 is SGHKS, CDR2 YYEKEE, per germline (reference sequence). This CDR3 is built from 13 residues. The CDR3 here is CASSLGLGETQYF. CDR3 bases: TGTGCCAGCAGCTTAGGTCTTGGAGAGACCCAGTACTTC.